This T cell receptor beta chain comes out of a study of beta chain features in type 1 diabetes. Study-level results: Sequencing used cDNA, and cells with high TCR expression could therefore be over-represented. Shorter TCRB CDR3s, moderately but significantly so, were found in Type 1 diabetes patients in all four CD4+ subsets.

Expressed TCRB transcripts were sequenced because the entire RNA isolate underwent reverse transcription. TCRdb's table, derived via immunoSEQ multiplex PCR, lists solely in-frame clones and lacks some. The table records some 250,000 clones, approximately 15% of them present only once. About this clone: Its antigen is still unknown.

V lost 3 bases and J 7 bases, leaving 18 bases between the germline ends. The germline V gene encodes CDR1 LNHNV and CDR2 YYDKDF (reference sequence). The CDR3 contains 15 residues. The origin of this receptor is a man younger than 40 with type 1 diabetes. The chain carries TRBV15 and TRBJ1-2, with D perhaps TRBD1 (5 bases). The sequenced material came from naive CD4+ T cells from blood. CDR3 protein: CATSRGGTPERGYTF. CDR3 DNA: TGTGCCACCAGCAGGGGAGGGACTCCTGAGCGTGGCTACACCTTC. Drawing the rest from reference TRBV15 and TRBJ1-2, the complete variable domain is DAMVIQNPRYQVTQFGKPVTLSCSQTLNHNVMYWYQQKSSQAPKLLFHYYDKDFNNEADTPDNFQSRRPNTSFCFLDIRSPGLGDTAMYLCATSRGGTPERGYTFGSGTRLTVV.